A selection of T cell receptor beta chains follows, all from one sample in a study of T-cell memory formation after mild COVID-19. One entry per CDR3 protein, called by TCRdb with MiXCR from the 5' RACE reads. The sample records around 320,000 distinct CDR3 sequences, 25% to 30% being singletons. The sample comprised PBMCs or a T cell subset sorted from them (not recorded which). These receptors were collected from an adult woman who had mild COVID-19 (a few samples of this study predate the infection). Cell type and time point are not known. Both conserved end residues are part of each CDR3. A D gene is named only where the DNA matches it firmly. Expanded clones are given a class, and other clones once, few, many or no size at all.

>TRBV4-1|-|TRBJ1-2|-
CASSQARGDGYTF
TGCGCCAGCAGCCAAGCCAGGGGCGATGGCTACACCTTC
>TRBV7-8|-|TRBJ2-7|few
CASSSLRENSYEQYF
TGTGCCAGCAGCTCCCTCCGGGAAAACTCCTACGAGCAGTACTTC
>TRBV7-8|-|TRBJ1-2|few
CASSSWTGGGYTF
TGTGCCAGCAGCTCCTGGACGGGGGGCGGCTACACCTTC
>TRBV12-3/TRBV12-4|-|TRBJ2-7|few
CASSLTQDSSYEQYF
TGTGCCAGCAGTTTAACCCAGGATAGCTCCTACGAGCAGTACTTC
>TRBV12-3/TRBV12-4|TRBD2|TRBJ2-2|few
CASSIAGGPRTGELFF
TGTGCCAGCAGCATAGCGGGGGGGCCACGGACCGGGGAGCTGTTTTTT
>TRBV5-4|TRBD2|TRBJ2-5|-
CASSSAGGPGETQYF
TGTGCCAGCAGCTCAGCGGGGGGGCCTGGAGAGACCCAGTACTTC
>TRBV7-2|-|TRBJ2-2|-
CASSLARTGELFF
TGTGCCAGCAGCTTGGCCAGAACCGGGGAGCTGTTTTTT
>TRBV4-2|TRBD1|TRBJ1-2|-
CASSRPGQSPYGYTF
TGTGCCAGCAGCCGACCGGGACAGAGCCCTTATGGCTACACCTTC
>TRBV7-9|-|TRBJ2-3|few
CASSHWSRSDTQYF
TGTGCCAGCAGTCACTGGTCACGCTCAGATACGCAGTATTTT
>TRBV27|-|TRBJ2-5|-
CASGPGVGETQYF
TGTGCCAGCGGCCCAGGGGTAGGAGAGACCCAGTACTTC
>TRBV7-6|-|TRBJ1-5|few
CASSLGEYQPQHF
TGTGCCAGCAGCTTAGGTGAATATCAGCCCCAGCATTTT
>TRBV4-3|-|TRBJ1-5|few
CASSQDLGVSQPQHF
TGCGCCAGCAGCCAAGATTTGGGGGTTAGTCAGCCCCAGCATTTT
>TRBV14|-|TRBJ1-5|-
CASSQFGSRQPSHF
TGTGCCAGCAGCCAATTTGGATCCAGGCAACCTTCGCATTTT
>TRBV16|-|TRBJ1-6|-
CASSQSGGPDSPLHF
TGTGCCAGCAGCCAATCGGGAGGTCCGGATTCACCCCTCCACTTT
>TRBV7-6|TRBD1|TRBJ2-7|few
CASSPTETGLYYEQYF
TGTGCCAGCAGTCCTACTGAGACAGGGTTATACTACGAGCAGTACTTC
>TRBV18|TRBD1|TRBJ2-1|few
CASSPDGQGSEQFF
TGTGCCAGCTCACCAGATGGACAGGGGAGTGAGCAGTTCTTC
>TRBV5-6|-|TRBJ2-7|many
CASSLVAASYEQYF
TGTGCCAGCAGCTTGGTGGCGGCCTCCTACGAGCAGTACTTC
>TRBV29-1|-|TRBJ2-1|few
CSVEDSPNNEQFF
TGCAGCGTTGAGGACAGCCCAAACAATGAGCAGTTCTTC
>TRBV9|-|TRBJ2-3|-
CASSVGGLASTDTQYF
TGTGCCAGCAGCGTTGGGGGCTTGGCGAGCACAGATACGCAGTATTTT
>TRBV29-1|-|TRBJ1-2|-
CSDWGVYGYTF
TGCAGCGACTGGGGGGTCTATGGCTACACCTTC
>TRBV12-3/TRBV12-4|TRBD1|TRBJ2-5|few
CASSLFDREQETQYF
TGTGCCAGCAGTTTATTCGACAGGGAGCAGGAGACCCAGTACTTC
>TRBV12-3/TRBV12-4|-|TRBJ2-1|few
CASSLGGNAYNEQFF
TGTGCCAGCAGTTTAGGGGGAAATGCCTACAATGAGCAGTTCTTC